These 16 T cell receptor beta chains share one sample of origin, sequenced in a study of cytomegalovirus exposure and HLA in healthy donors. PCR involved 60 Vbeta and 13 Jbeta primers. Data came from immunoSEQ multiplex PCR; TCRdb stores just in-frame clones and leaves some out. The table records about 60,000 clones, more than 70% of them present only once. Sequences were obtained from PBMCs. These receptors originate from a male donor in good health and CMV-seronegative.

The gene calls are TRBV5-6 and TRBJ1-2, with a weak D call TRBD1 (6 bases). The CDR3 length is 13 residues. The V gene's germline CDR1 is SGHDT and CDR2 YYEEEE. The V gene lost 5 bases and the J gene lost 2 bases, with 10 bases spanning the gap. The chain's CDR3 is CASSRGQNYGYTF. As DNA, the CDR3 is TGTGCCAGCAGTCGAGGACAGAACTATGGCTACACCTTC.

The chain recombines TRBV27 with TRBJ1-5; maybe TRBD1 (5 bases). Germline values: CDR1 MNHEY, CDR2 SMNVEV (reference sequence). V was pared by 7 bases and J by 6 bases, with 13 bases between. This CDR3 contains 13 residues. CDR3 amino acids: CASMGGMGQPQHF. CDR3 bases: TGTGCCAGCATGGGGGGGATGGGTCAGCCCCAGCATTTT.

J is TRBJ2-3 and V is TRBV5-1; TRBD1 aligns across 7 bases. V lost 0 bases, J lost 6 bases, and 13 bases stayed unmatched. CDR3 length equals 17 residues. Germline values: CDR1 SGHRS, CDR2 YFSETQ. The CDR3 DNA sequence: TGCGCCAGCAGCTTGGGCCGGGACAGATACCTCGGTGATACGCAGTATTTT. This sequence encodes CASSLGRDRYLGDTQYF.

This chain joins TRBV15 and TRBJ1-1; D remains ambiguous. The CDR3 has 16 residues. Trimming removed 0 bases from V and 0 bases from J, with 11 bases in between. Germline V gene sequence: CDR1 LNHNV, CDR2 YYDKDF (reference sequence). The CDR3 protein is CATSRDPPGLNTEAFF. DNA of the CDR3: TGTGCCACCAGCAGAGATCCGCCCGGGTTGAACACTGAAGCTTTCTTT.

The J gene is TRBJ2-5, the V gene TRBV6-5; TRBD1 agrees at 8 bases. CDR3 length: 14 amino acids. CDR1 is MNHEY, CDR2 SVGAGI, per germline. Trimming took 5 bases from V and 1 from J; bases not matched to a gene: 3. The CDR3 DNA reads as TGTGCCAGCAGTGCTACAGGGGGCCAAGAGACCCAGTACTTC. It is translated as CASSATGGQETQYF.

The gene calls are TRBV9 and TRBJ2-7; TRBD2 agrees at 8 bases. Germline-derived CDR1 and CDR2 are SGDLS and YYNGEE. The CDR3 is 14 residues long. Trimming cost V 4 bases and J 2 bases; bases outside gene matches: 5. As DNA, the CDR3 is TGTGCCAGCAGCTTTAGCGGGGAACCCTACGAGCAGTACTTC. The encoded protein is CASSFSGEPYEQYF.

This chain connects TRBV7-2 to TRBJ1-1; no definite D call. The germline CDR1 and CDR2 sequences are SGHTA and FQGNSA. V was clipped by 5 bases and J by 4 bases, with 11 bases between them. The CDR3 length is 13 residues. CDR3 protein: CASSVTETTEAFF. The CDR3 DNA is TGTGCCAGCAGCGTAACAGAGACCACTGAAGCTTTCTTT.

The CDR3 region is CASSSRTGGSGNQPQHF. CDR3 nucleotide sequence: TGCGCCAGCAGCTCCCGGACAGGGGGATCGGGCAATCAGCCCCAGCATTTT. V is TRBV4-1 and J is TRBJ1-5; 10 positions agree with TRBD1. This CDR3 region has 17 residues. Trimming took 5 bases from V and 2 from J; bases not matched to a gene: 9. The germline V gene has CDR1 MGHRA and CDR2 YSYEKL.

This chain links TRBV2 with TRBJ2-7, with D unclear. CDR1 and CDR2 (germline): SNHLY, FYNNEI. Trimming removed 1 base from V and 0 bases from J, with 10 bases in between. The CDR3 totals 15 residues. The CDR3 sequence: CASSEGIRNSYEQYF. CDR3 nucleotides: TGTGCCAGCAGTGAAGGAATTAGAAACTCCTACGAGCAGTACTTC.

The chain couples TRBV5-1 to TRBJ2-5; possible D gene TRBD2, 5 bases. The V gene lost 2 bases and the J gene lost 1 base, with 12 bases spanning the gap. Germline CDR1 reads SGHRS; CDR2 reads YFSETQ. The CDR3 covers 15 residues. CDR3 DNA sequence: TGCGCCAGCAGCTTTATGGCGGGTCCCCAAGAGACCCAGTACTTC. Translation: CASSFMAGPQETQYF. The whole variable domain, filled in from reference TRBV5-1 and TRBJ2-5, reads KAGVTQTPRYLIKTRGQQVTLSCSPISGHRSVSWYQQTPGQGLQFLFEYFSETQRNKGNFPGRFSGRQFSNSRSEMNVSTLELGDSALYLCASSFMAGPQETQYFGPGTRLLVL.

The V call is TRBV5-6, the J call TRBJ1-5; 11 positions agree with TRBD1. The J segment lost 9 bases and the V segment lost 1 base, leaving 6 bases of the junction unmatched. The CDR3 is 15 amino acids. CDR1 is SGHDT and CDR2 is YYEEEE in the germline V gene. The CDR3 protein is CASSLRDRGLGPQHF. CDR3 sequence (DNA): TGTGCCAGCAGCTTGAGGGACAGGGGGTTAGGGCCCCAGCATTTT.

The V call is TRBV5-4, the J call TRBJ2-5; 8 bases align to TRBD1. J gave up 4 bases and V 4 bases, and 9 bases lay outside the gene matches. The CDR3 runs to 15 residues. Germline V CDR1 and CDR2: SGHNT, YYREEE (reference sequence). CDR3 DNA sequence: TGTGCCAGCAGCGAATCAGGGGGCGCAGGAGAGACCCAGTACTTC. Residues: CASSESGGAGETQYF.

This chain connects TRBV5-1 to TRBJ2-2; 8 bases are shared with TRBD2. CDR1 is SGHRS, CDR2 YFSETQ, per germline. CDR3 size: 14 residues. V shed 6 bases and J 4 bases; nucleotides not matched to a gene: 5. The CDR3: CASTGLAGTGELFF. Here the CDR3 DNA reads TGCGCCAGCACCGGACTAGCTGGCACCGGGGAGCTGTTTTTT.

This clone came up once. The chain joins TRBV19 to TRBJ1-4, with D tentatively TRBD1 (6 bases). The germline CDR1 and CDR2 sequences are LNHDA and SQIVND (reference sequence). CDR3 length equals 17 residues. The V end lost 2 bases, the J end lost 8 bases, and 21 bases lay between the germline ends. Here the CDR3 DNA reads TGTGCCAGTAGTATACGTGGATGGGGGACAAGTAGGGAAAAACTGTTTTTT. This codes for CASSIRGWGTSREKLFF.

This clone was counted a single time. The chain employs TRBV6-5 and TRBJ2-7; 7 bases align to TRBD2. The CDR3 totals 16 residues. Germline lookup yields CDR1 MNHEY and CDR2 SVGAGI. With V trimmed by 0 bases and J by 3 bases, 8 bases remained unmatched. The CDR3 DNA sequence: TGTGCCAGCAGTTACTCGATAGGCCGGGGGGACTACGAGCAGTACTTC. It translates to CASSYSIGRGDYEQYF.

J is TRBJ2-7 and V is TRBV5-1; unclear D gene. The V gene lost 1 base and the J gene lost 1 base, with 9 bases spanning the gap. The CDR3 length is 14 residues. Germline loops: CDR1 SGHRS, CDR2 YFSETQ. This chain's CDR3 is CASSLLSVSYEQYF. The DNA of the CDR3 is TGCGCCAGCAGCTTGTTGTCTGTTTCCTACGAGCAGTACTTC.